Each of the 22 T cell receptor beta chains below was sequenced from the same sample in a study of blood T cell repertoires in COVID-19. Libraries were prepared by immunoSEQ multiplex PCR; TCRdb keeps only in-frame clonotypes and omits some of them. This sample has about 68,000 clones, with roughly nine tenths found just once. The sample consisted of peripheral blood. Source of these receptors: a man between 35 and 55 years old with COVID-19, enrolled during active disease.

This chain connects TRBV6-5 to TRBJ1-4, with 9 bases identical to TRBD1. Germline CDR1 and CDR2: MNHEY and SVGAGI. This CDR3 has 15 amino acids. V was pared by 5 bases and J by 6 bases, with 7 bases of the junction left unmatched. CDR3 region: CASSPLTGGYEKLFF. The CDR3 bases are TGTGCCAGCAGTCCTTTGACAGGGGGATATGAAAAACTGTTTTTT.

CDR3 sequence: CASSSDIISYEQYF. The CDR3 bases are TGTGCCAGTAGTTCAGACATCATATCCTACGAGCAGTACTTC. V usage is TRBV19 and J usage is TRBJ2-7; D unresolved. V was trimmed by 5 bases and J by 1 base, leaving 12 bases between them. CDR3 length: 14 residues. CDR1 is LNHDA, CDR2 SQIVND, per germline (reference sequence). Variable domain in full (rest from reference TRBV19 and TRBJ2-7): DGGITQSPKYLFRKEGQNVTLSCEQNLNHDAMYWYRQDPGQGLRLIYYSQIVNDFQKGDIAEGYSVSREKKESFPLTVTSAQKNPTAFYLCASSSDIISYEQYFGPGTRLTVT.

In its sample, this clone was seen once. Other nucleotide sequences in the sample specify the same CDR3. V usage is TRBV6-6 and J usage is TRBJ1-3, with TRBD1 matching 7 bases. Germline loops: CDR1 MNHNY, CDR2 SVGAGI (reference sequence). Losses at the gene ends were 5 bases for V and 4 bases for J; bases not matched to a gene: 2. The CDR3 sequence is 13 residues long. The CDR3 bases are TGTGCCAGCAGTCGGACAGGAGGAAACACCATATATTTT. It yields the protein CASSRTGGNTIYF.

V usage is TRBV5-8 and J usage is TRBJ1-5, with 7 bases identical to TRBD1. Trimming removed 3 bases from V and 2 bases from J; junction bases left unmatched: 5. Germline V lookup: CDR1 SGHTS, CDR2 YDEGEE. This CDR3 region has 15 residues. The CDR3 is CASSYRQGGNQPQHF. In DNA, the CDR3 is TGTGCCAGCAGCTACCGACAGGGCGGCAATCAGCCCCAGCATTTT.

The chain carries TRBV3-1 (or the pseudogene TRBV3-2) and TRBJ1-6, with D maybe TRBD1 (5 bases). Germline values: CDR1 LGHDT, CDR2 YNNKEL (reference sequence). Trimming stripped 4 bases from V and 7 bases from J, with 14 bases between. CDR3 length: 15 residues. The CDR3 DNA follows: TGTGCCAGCAGCCCCGTCAGGGCGGGGAATTCACCCCTCCACTTT. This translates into CASSPVRAGNSPLHF.

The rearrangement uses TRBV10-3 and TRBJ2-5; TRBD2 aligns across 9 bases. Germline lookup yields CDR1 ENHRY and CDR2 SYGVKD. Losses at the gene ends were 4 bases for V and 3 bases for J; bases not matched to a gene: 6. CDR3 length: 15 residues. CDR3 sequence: CAISAPGGGEETQYF. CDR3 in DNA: TGTGCCATCAGTGCCCCCGGCGGGGGGGAAGAGACCCAGTACTTC.

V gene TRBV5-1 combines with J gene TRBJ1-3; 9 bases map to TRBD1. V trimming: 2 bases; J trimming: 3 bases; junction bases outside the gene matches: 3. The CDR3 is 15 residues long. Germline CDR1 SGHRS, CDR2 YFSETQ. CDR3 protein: CASSFATGGGNTIYF. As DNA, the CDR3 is TGCGCCAGCAGCTTCGCGACAGGGGGTGGAAACACCATATATTTT. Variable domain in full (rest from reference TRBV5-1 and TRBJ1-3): KAGVTQTPRYLIKTRGQQVTLSCSPISGHRSVSWYQQTPGQGLQFLFEYFSETQRNKGNFPGRFSGRQFSNSRSEMNVSTLELGDSALYLCASSFATGGGNTIYFGEGSWLTVV.

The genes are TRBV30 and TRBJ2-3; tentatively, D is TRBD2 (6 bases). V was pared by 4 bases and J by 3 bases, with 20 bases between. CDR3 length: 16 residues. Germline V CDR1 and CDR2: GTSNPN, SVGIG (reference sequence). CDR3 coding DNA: TGTGCCTGGACCGGGACTTTGCTCGGGGGTACAGATACGCAGTATTTT. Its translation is CAWTGTLLGGTDTQYF. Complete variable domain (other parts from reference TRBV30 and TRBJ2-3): SQTIHQWPATLVQPVGSPLSLECTVEGTSNPNLYWYRQAAGRGLQLLFYSVGIGQISSEVPQNLSASRPQDRQFILSSKKLLLSDSGFYLCAWTGTLLGGTDTQYFGPGTRLTVL.

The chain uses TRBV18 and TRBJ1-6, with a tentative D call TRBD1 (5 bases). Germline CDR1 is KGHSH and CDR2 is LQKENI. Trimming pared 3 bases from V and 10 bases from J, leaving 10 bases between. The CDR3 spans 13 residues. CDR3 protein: CASSPDKGSPLHF. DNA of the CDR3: TGTGCCAGCTCACCTGATAAGGGGTCACCCCTCCACTTT.

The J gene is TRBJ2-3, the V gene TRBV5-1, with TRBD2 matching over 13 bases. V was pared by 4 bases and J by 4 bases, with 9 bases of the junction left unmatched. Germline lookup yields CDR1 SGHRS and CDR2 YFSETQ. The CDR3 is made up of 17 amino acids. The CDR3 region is CASSHPTSGGAADTQYF. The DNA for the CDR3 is TGCGCCAGCAGCCATCCAACTAGCGGGGGGGCGGCAGATACGCAGTATTTT.

The CDR3 loop is CASSKLAGGADTQYF. For the CDR3, the DNA is TGTGCCAGCAGCAAACTAGCGGGGGGGGCAGATACGCAGTATTTT. The chain combines TRBV6-5 with TRBJ2-3; 13 bases line up with TRBD2. V was clipped by 6 bases and J by 4 bases; unmatched bases: 4. The CDR3 covers 15 residues. Germline V gene lookup returns CDR1 MNHEY and CDR2 SVGAGI.

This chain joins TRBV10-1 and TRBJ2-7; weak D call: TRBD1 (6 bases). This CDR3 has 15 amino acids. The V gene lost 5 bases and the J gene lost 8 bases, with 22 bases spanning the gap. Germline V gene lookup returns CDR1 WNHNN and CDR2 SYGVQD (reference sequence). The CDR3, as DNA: TGCGCCAGCAGTCCTCCCGGGCCGTCCCAGGGGAAGCAGTACTTC. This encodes CASSPPGPSQGKQYF.

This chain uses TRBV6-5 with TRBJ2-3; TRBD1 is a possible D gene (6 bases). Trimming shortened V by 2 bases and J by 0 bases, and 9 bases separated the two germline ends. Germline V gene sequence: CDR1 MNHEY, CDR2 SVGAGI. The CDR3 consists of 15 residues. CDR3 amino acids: CASSYRDTSTDTQYF. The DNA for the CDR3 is TGTGCCAGCAGTTACCGGGACACTAGCACAGATACGCAGTATTTT.

The CDR3 coding sequence is TGTGCCAGCAGTGAAGCGACCGGACAGGGGCCCTACGAGCAGTACTTC. This encodes CASSEATGQGPYEQYF. The chain is built from TRBV6-1 and TRBJ2-7, with TRBD1 matching over 9 bases. Trimming at V came to 0 bases and at J to 2 bases, leaving 5 bases not matched to a gene. This CDR3 is 16 amino acids long. Germline V gene sequence: CDR1 MNHNS, CDR2 SASEGT.

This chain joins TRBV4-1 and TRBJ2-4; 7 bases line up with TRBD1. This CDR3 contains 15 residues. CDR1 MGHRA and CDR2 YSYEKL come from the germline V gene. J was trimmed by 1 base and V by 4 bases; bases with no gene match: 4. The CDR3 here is CASSPDRAAKNIQYF. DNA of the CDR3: TGCGCCAGCAGCCCCGACAGGGCCGCCAAAAACATTCAGTACTTC.

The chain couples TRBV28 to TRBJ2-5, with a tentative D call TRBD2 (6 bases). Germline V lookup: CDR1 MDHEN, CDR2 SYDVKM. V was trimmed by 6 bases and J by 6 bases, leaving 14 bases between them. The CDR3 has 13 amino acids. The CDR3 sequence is CASSEEGPKTQYF. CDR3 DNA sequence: TGTGCCAGCAGCGAGGAGGGTCCCAAGACCCAGTACTTC.

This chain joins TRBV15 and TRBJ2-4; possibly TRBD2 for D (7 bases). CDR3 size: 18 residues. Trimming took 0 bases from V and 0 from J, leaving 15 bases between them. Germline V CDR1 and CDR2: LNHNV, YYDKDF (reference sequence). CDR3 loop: CATSRDEGGHLAKNIQYF. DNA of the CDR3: TGTGCCACCAGCAGAGATGAGGGGGGGCACCTAGCCAAAAACATTCAGTACTTC.

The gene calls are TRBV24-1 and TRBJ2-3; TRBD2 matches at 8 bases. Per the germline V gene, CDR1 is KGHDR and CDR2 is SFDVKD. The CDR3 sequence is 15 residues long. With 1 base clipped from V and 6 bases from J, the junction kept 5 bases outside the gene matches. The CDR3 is CATSDFNRGGDTQYF. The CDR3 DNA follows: TGTGCCACCAGTGATTTCAATCGGGGGGGGGATACGCAGTATTTT.

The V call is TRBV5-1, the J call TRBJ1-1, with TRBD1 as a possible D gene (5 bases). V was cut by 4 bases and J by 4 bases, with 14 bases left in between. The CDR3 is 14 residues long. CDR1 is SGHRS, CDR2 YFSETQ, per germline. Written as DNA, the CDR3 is TGCGCCAGCAGCCCGGACATCCCCGGCACTGAAGCTTTCTTT. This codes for CASSPDIPGTEAFF.

The CDR3 DNA reads as TGTGCCAGTAGGGGACTTTCACCCCTCCACTTT. This translates into CASRGLSPLHF. The gene calls are TRBV19 and TRBJ1-6; perhaps TRBD1 as D (5 bases). The V and J ends lost 6 bases and 9 bases respectively, with 6 bases between them. The CDR3 is made up of 11 amino acids. From germline, CDR1 is LNHDA and CDR2 SQIVND (reference sequence).

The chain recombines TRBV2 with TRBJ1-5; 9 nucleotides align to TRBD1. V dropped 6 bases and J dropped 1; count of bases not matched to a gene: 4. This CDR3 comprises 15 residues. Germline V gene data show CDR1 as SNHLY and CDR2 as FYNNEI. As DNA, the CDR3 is TGTGCCAGCAGACACAGGGGGCAGAGCAATCAGCCCCAGCATTTT. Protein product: CASRHRGQSNQPQHF.

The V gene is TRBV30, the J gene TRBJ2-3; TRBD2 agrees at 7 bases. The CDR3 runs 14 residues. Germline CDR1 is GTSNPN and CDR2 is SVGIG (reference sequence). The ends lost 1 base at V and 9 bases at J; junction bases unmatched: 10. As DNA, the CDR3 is TGTGCCTGGAGTGGGACGGTGGGGGGAGGGACGCAGTATTTT. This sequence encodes CAWSGTVGGGTQYF. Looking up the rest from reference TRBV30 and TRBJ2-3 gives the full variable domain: SQTIHQWPATLVQPVGSPLSLECTVEGTSNPNLYWYRQAAGRGLQLLFYSVGIGQISSEVPQNLSASRPQDRQFILSSKKLLLSDSGFYLCAWSGTVGGGTQYFGPGTRLTVL.